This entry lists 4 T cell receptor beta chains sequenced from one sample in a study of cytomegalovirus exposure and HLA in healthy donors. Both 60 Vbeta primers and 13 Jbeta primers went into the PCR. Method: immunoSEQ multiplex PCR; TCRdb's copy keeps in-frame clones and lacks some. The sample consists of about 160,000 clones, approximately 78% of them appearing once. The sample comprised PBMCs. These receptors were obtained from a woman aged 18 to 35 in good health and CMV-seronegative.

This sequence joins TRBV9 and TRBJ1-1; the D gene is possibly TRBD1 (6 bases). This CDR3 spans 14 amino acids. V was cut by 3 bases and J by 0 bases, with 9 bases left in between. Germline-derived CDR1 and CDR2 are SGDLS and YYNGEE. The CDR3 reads CASSATGLNTEAFF. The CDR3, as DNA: TGTGCCAGCAGCGCTACAGGGTTGAACACTGAAGCTTTCTTT.

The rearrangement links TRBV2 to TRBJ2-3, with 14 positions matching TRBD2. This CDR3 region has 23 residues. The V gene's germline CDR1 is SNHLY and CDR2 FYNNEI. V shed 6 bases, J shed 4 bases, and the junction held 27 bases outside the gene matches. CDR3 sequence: CASSHHLPWTSGGSKSVPDTQYF. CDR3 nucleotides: TGTGCCAGCAGCCACCACCTCCCTTGGACTAGCGGGGGGTCAAAGTCGGTTCCAGATACGCAGTATTTT.

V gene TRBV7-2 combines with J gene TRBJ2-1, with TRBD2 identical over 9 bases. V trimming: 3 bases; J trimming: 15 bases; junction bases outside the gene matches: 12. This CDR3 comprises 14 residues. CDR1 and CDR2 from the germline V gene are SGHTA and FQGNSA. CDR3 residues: CASSFAGTSPLLFF. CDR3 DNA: TGTGCCAGCAGCTTCGCCGGGACTAGCCCCCTACTGTTCTTC.

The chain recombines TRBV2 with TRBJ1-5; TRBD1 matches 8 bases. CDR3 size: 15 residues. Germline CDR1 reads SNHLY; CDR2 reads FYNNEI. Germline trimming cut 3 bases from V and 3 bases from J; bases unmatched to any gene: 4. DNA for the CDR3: TGTGCCAGCAGTGAGGACAGGGTGACCAATCAGCCCCAGCATTTT. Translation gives CASSEDRVTNQPQHF.